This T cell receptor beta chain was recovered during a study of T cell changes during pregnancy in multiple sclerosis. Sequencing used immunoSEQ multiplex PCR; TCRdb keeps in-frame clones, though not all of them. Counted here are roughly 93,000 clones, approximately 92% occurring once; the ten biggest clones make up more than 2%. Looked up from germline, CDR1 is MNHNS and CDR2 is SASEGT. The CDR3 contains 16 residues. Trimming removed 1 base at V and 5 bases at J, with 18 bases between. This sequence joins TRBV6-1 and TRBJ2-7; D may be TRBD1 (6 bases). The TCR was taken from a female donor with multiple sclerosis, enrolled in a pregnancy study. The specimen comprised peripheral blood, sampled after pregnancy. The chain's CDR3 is CASSEGFWGLSHEQYF. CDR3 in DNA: TGTGCCAGCAGTGAAGGGTTTTGGGGGCTAAGCCACGAGCAGTACTTC.